This TCR beta chain appears in the sequencing data of a study of shared clonotypes between healthy human individuals. Study-level background: There were three CD4 naive, three CD4 memory, two CD8 naive and one CD8 memory plates per donor. Overall study results and limits: A handful of donors shared approximately 5% of their naive CD4 clonotypes.

Germline CDR1 is SGHAT and CDR2 is FQNNGV. The CDR3 is 15 residues long. The V segment lost 0 bases and the J segment 2 bases; nucleotides outside the gene matches: 2. A remark on this clone: The antigen is unknown. Other DNA sequences in the sample encode the same CDR3.

Donation came from healthy HIV-negative adults that had no recent acute infections or vaccinations. TCRdb's copy holds only in-frame clones and misses some; the assay was immunoSEQ multiplex PCR. The data hold about 1.5 million clones, with approximately 97% observed a single time. Specimen: naive CD4+ T cells sorted from blood. Subset noted: CD45RA+ positively selected. This receptor was obtained from a man aged 25 to 45 in good health. The chain recombines TRBV11-2 with TRBJ2-7, with TRBD2 identical over 9 bases. CDR3 nucleotide sequence: TGTGCCAGCAGCTTAGAGTTAGCGGGAGCCTACGAGCAGTACTTC. Translation gives CASSLELAGAYEQYF.